These 12 T cell receptor beta chains were all obtained from the same sample, sequenced in a study of molecular identifiers for immune sequencing clone quantification. TCRdb called the PCR reads again in MiXCR, with one record for every CDR3 protein. The sample consists of approximately 500,000 distinct CDR3 sequences, 20% to 25% of them appearing once. Sequencing input: naive CD8+ T cells from blood, with Jurkat cell RNA spiked in. Subset in this sample: FACS-sorted CD8+CD4-CCR7+CD45RA+ naive T cells. The receptors here all came from a human donor in good health. Some libraries in this study had Jurkat cell RNA spiked in.

Note on this clonotype: A clone one base away is much larger, so this may be a read error. The rearrangement uses TRBV12-3 or TRBV12-4 and TRBJ2-1; D call uncertain. The CDR3 is 14 residues long. Trimming stripped 7 bases from V and 5 bases from J, with 15 bases between. The CDR3 region has the DNA TGTGCCAGCACCCCGGGCCCAGGCAACAATGAGCAGTTCTTC. It translates to CASTPGPGNNEQFF.

The table lists this clonotype with a few counts. V usage is TRBV20-1 and J usage is TRBJ2-7, with no clear D. Germline lookup yields CDR1 DFQATT and CDR2 SNEGSKA (reference sequence). The CDR3 is 14 residues long. Trimming pared 4 bases from V and 2 bases from J, leaving 15 bases between. CDR3 bases: TGCAGTGCTACCACGTTTGCGGCTACCTACGAGCAGTACTTC. Amino acids: CSATTFAATYEQYF.

The chain carries TRBV7-9 and TRBJ2-5; 8 bases map to TRBD2. CDR3 length: 15 residues. J lost 3 bases, V lost 5 bases, and 8 bases had no gene match. Germline V lookup: CDR1 SEHNR, CDR2 FQNEAQ (reference sequence). The CDR3 protein is CASSALPAGEETQYF. In DNA, the CDR3 is TGTGCCAGCAGCGCCTTACCAGCGGGAGAAGAGACCCAGTACTTC.

In this sample, this clonotype turned up many times. The CDR3, as DNA: TGCAGCGTTTTACCGGCGGGAGCCTACGAGCAGTACTTC. It yields the protein CSVLPAGAYEQYF. This rearrangement joins TRBV29-1 to TRBJ2-7, with 7 bases aligning to TRBD2. The J segment lost 2 bases and the V segment lost 5 bases, leaving 6 bases of the junction unmatched. There are 13 residues in the CDR3. Germline loops: CDR1 SQVTM, CDR2 ANQGSEA.

This clonotype was seen just once. This may stem from a read error, because a much larger clone lies one nucleotide away. The chain links TRBV7-9 to TRBJ1-1; D uncertain. The CDR3 is 17 amino acids. Germline values: CDR1 SEHNR, CDR2 FQNEAQ (reference sequence). CDR3 loop: CASSLAFSGPYDTEASF. CDR3 nucleotide sequence: TGTGCCAGCAGCTTAGCATTTTCCGGGCCCTACGACACTGAAGCTTCCTTT.

The J gene is TRBJ1-4, the V gene TRBV28, with D perhaps matching TRBD1 (5 bases). Deletions cut 3 bases from V and 7 bases from J, with 12 bases between. Per the germline V gene, CDR1 is MDHEN and CDR2 is SYDVKM. The CDR3 covers 14 residues. CDR3 in DNA: TGTGCCAGCAGTTTCCAGGGCGGCGGTGAAAAACTGTTTTTT. Translation: CASSFQGGGEKLFF.

In the case of this clonotype: This is likely a read error, given that the CDR3 carries no conserved phenylalanine or tryptophan at its end. The chain recombines TRBV3-1 with TRBJ2-7; 9 positions match TRBD1. V lost 4 bases to trimming and J lost 0 bases; unmatched junction nucleotides: 4. CDR1 is LGHDT and CDR2 is YNNKEL in the germline V gene (reference sequence). CDR3 length: 15 amino acids. This chain's CDR3 is CASSPGTGISYEQYL. The CDR3 coding sequence is TGTGCCAGCAGCCCGGGGACAGGGATCTCCTACGAGCAGTACCTC.

This clonotype was detected once. This may be a read error: a much more frequent sequence differs by one nucleotide. This chain joins TRBV5-6 and TRBJ2-7; possible D gene TRBD2, 6 bases. The CDR3 spans 14 residues. Germline V gives CDR1 SGHDT, CDR2 YYEEEE. CDR3 amino acids: CVSSLVGRSYEQYF. The CDR3 DNA follows: TGTGTCAGCAGCTTGGTGGGGAGGTCCTACGAGCAGTACTTC.

This clonotype showed up just a few times. One end of the junction fails to match germline, which may point to a read error. The V gene is TRBV29-1, the J gene TRBJ2-2, with 7 positions matching TRBD1. Germline lookup yields CDR1 SQVTM and CDR2 ANQGSEA. This CDR3 is 13 amino acids long. DNA for the CDR3: TGCGGCGTAGGGACAGCGAACACCGGGGAGCTGTTTTTT. Amino acids: CGVGTANTGELFF.

This clonotype was observed a few times. V is TRBV6-6 and J is TRBJ2-2; tentatively, D is TRBD1 (6 bases). This CDR3 contains 12 residues. V was pared by 2 bases and J by 9 bases, with 7 bases between. The germline gives CDR1 MNHNY, CDR2 SVGAGI (reference sequence). CDR3 in amino acids: CASSYGTRELFF. CDR3 DNA sequence: TGTGCCAGCAGTTACGGGACACGGGAGCTGTTTTTT.

DNA for the CDR3: TGCGCCAGCAGCCAAGACTCGCGGGTGGGAGTCGTTGGAAACACCATATATTTT. This translates into CASSQDSRVGVVGNTIYF. The chain links TRBV4-3 to TRBJ1-3; D remains ambiguous. Between the trimmed V and J ends, which lost 0 bases and 3 bases, there was a span of 18 bases. This CDR3 contains 18 residues. In germline, CDR1 is LGHNA, CDR2 YSLEER.

This clonotype came up many times. CDR3 bases: TGTGCCAGCAGCTCCAATCGGGGGGGCCAGAGCACAGATACGCAGTATTTT. Residues: CASSSNRGGQSTDTQYF. The chain joins TRBV7-9 to TRBJ2-3, with 8 bases that match TRBD2. The CDR3 length is 17 residues. The germline V gene encodes CDR1 SEHNR and CDR2 FQNEAQ (reference sequence). Trimming cost V 4 bases and J 0 bases; bases outside gene matches: 9.